Below, 24 T cell receptor beta chains from the same sample are listed, as sequenced in a study of cytomegalovirus exposure and HLA in healthy donors. Primers for the PCR totalled 60 Vbeta and 13 Jbeta. Sequenced by immunoSEQ multiplex PCR; TCRdb stores in-frame clones only, minus some. Its listing shows 40,000 or so clones. Sequencing input: PBMCs. Receptors were obtained from a woman aged 25 to 39 in good health and CMV-seropositive.

This chain connects TRBV2 to TRBJ1-2; 11 bases are a match to TRBD1. Germline assignment: CDR1 SNHLY and CDR2 FYNNEI. After removal of 9 bases from V and 4 bases from J, the junction contained 10 bases not matched to a gene. This CDR3 comprises 15 residues. Written as DNA, the CDR3 is TGTGCCAGTATCTCCTCCGGGACAGGGGGCTATGGCTACACCTTC. As protein: CASISSGTGGYGYTF. Full variable domain (missing parts from reference TRBV2 and TRBJ1-2): EPEVTQTPSHQVTQMGQEVILRCVPISNHLYFYWYRQILGQKVEFLVSFYNNEISEKSEIFDDQFSVERPDGSNFTLKIRSTKLEDSAMYFCASISSGTGGYGYTFGSGTRLTVV.

The chain links TRBV11-3 to TRBJ2-6, with 8 bases matching TRBD1. This CDR3 contains 19 residues. Germline values: CDR1 SGHNT, CDR2 YENEEA. After removal of 2 bases from V and 0 bases from J, the junction contained 9 bases not matched to a gene. CDR3 coding DNA: TGTGCCAGCAGCTTACGTGGACAGGGAAGTAGCTCTGGGGCCAACGTCCTGACTTTC. Translating gives CASSLRGQGSSSGANVLTF.

The chain employs TRBV19 and TRBJ1-2; possible D gene TRBD1, 5 bases. Trimming took 2 bases from V and 4 from J, leaving 11 bases between them. Germline CDR1 LNHDA, CDR2 SQIVND (reference sequence). The CDR3 loop spans 14 amino acids. Here the CDR3 reads CASSIPGSGYGYTF. DNA for the CDR3: TGTGCCAGTAGTATACCAGGGTCGGGCTATGGCTACACCTTC.

The chain couples TRBV13 to TRBJ2-7; 8 bases fit TRBD2. Germline V gene lookup returns CDR1 PRHDT and CDR2 FYEKMQ (reference sequence). Trimming removed 3 bases from V and 3 bases from J; junction bases left unmatched: 7. This CDR3 has 15 amino acids. The CDR3 sequence: CASSLKRGGRYEQYF. The CDR3 DNA is TGTGCCAGCAGCTTGAAACGGGGGGGCCGCTACGAGCAGTACTTC.

The J gene is TRBJ2-7, the V gene TRBV5-1; D is perhaps TRBD1 (7 bases). Per germline, CDR1 SGHRS and CDR2 YFSETQ. V shed 4 bases and J shed 4 bases, with 18 bases lying between them. The CDR3 runs 15 residues. CDR3 nucleotides: TGCGCCAGCAGCGGGGGGTCCCGGGACAGTTACGAGCAGTACTTC. Translation: CASSGGSRDSYEQYF.

The chain employs TRBV28 and TRBJ2-7; TRBD2 agrees at 7 bases. Germline loops: CDR1 MDHEN, CDR2 SYDVKM. This CDR3 is 16 amino acids long. The V segment lost 6 bases and the J segment 5 bases; nucleotides outside the gene matches: 16. DNA of the CDR3: TGTGCCAGCAGCATGACGGATGGGGGAGGGTGGGACGAGCAGTACTTC. Translating gives CASSMTDGGGWDEQYF. The entire variable domain, with the rest obtained from reference TRBV28 and TRBJ2-7, is as follows: DVKVTQSSRYLVKRTGEKVFLECVQDMDHENMFWYRQDPGLGLRLIYFSYDVKMKEKGDIPEGYSVSREKKERFSLILESASTNQTSMYLCASSMTDGGGWDEQYFGPGTRLTVT.

The chain has TRBV4-1 and TRBJ2-2; D not certain. Trimming stripped 1 base from V and 4 bases from J, with 4 bases between. The CDR3 spans 13 residues. The germline V gene encodes CDR1 MGHRA and CDR2 YSYEKL. CDR3 loop: CASSQVATGELFF. The CDR3 bases are TGCGCCAGCAGCCAAGTAGCCACCGGGGAGCTGTTTTTT.

The chain employs TRBV5-1 and TRBJ1-1, with 8 bases that match TRBD1. V was pared by 4 bases and J by 0 bases, with 2 bases of the junction left unmatched. This CDR3 region has 14 residues. The germline CDR1 and CDR2 sequences are SGHRS and YFSETQ. The CDR3 DNA sequence: TGCGCCAGCAGCGGACAGGGTCTGAACACTGAAGCTTTCTTT. This encodes CASSGQGLNTEAFF.

CDR3 sequence: CASRISLKRGQETQYF. CDR3 coding DNA: TGTGCCAGTAGGATCTCCCTCAAGCGGGGCCAAGAGACCCAGTACTTC. The rearrangement joins TRBV19 to TRBJ2-5, with TRBD2 matching over 7 bases. The V gene end was trimmed by 6 bases and the J gene end by 1 base; junction bases not matched to a gene: 11. From germline, CDR1 is LNHDA and CDR2 SQIVND (reference sequence). This CDR3 spans 16 amino acids.

V and J are TRBV4-2 and TRBJ1-4, with D possibly TRBD1 on 5 matching bases. V gave up 1 base and J gave up 0 bases, with 9 bases separating them. Germline V gives CDR1 LGHNA, CDR2 YNFKEQ. The CDR3 extends over 16 amino acids. CDR3: CASSQAVGPTNEKLFF. CDR3 sequence (DNA): TGTGCCAGCAGCCAAGCCGTGGGGCCAACTAATGAAAAACTGTTTTTT.

The genes are TRBV5-5 and TRBJ1-2; D is uncertain. V gave up 0 bases and J gave up 2 bases, with 11 bases separating them. CDR3 length: 15 residues. CDR1 is SGHKS, CDR2 YYEKEE, per germline (reference sequence). The CDR3: CASSLAYRENYGYTF. CDR3 sequence (DNA): TGTGCCAGCAGCTTGGCCTACCGGGAAAACTATGGCTACACCTTC.

The chain recombines TRBV5-8 with TRBJ1-1; D is undetermined. The V and J ends lost 5 bases and 0 bases respectively, with 23 bases between them. From germline, CDR1 is SGHTS and CDR2 YDEGEE. The CDR3 is made up of 18 amino acids. Here the CDR3 reads CASRVGYRSREMNTEAFF. CDR3 nucleotide sequence: TGTGCCAGCAGGGTGGGGTATCGGTCCCGGGAAATGAACACTGAAGCTTTCTTT. Full variable domain (missing parts from reference TRBV5-8 and TRBJ1-1): EAGVTQSPTHLIKTRGQQATLRCSPISGHTSVYWYQQALGLGLQFLLWYDEGEERNRGNFPPRFSGRQFPNYSSELNVNALELEDSALYLCASRVGYRSREMNTEAFFGQGTRLTVV.

The gene calls are TRBV13 and TRBJ2-7, with D possibly TRBD1 on 6 matching bases. V lost 0 bases, J lost 3 bases, and 9 bases lay in between. The germline CDR1 and CDR2 sequences are PRHDT and FYEKMQ (reference sequence). The CDR3 is 14 amino acids. CDR3 nucleotides: TGTGCCAGCAGCTTAGGCAGGGGAAGCTACGAGCAGTACTTC. Its translation: CASSLGRGSYEQYF.

The V and J genes are TRBV11-3 and TRBJ2-7; TRBD1 is a possible D gene (5 bases). The CDR3 covers 14 residues. V gave up 5 bases and J gave up 1 base, with 12 bases separating them. Germline loops: CDR1 SGHNT, CDR2 YENEEA. CDR3 in amino acids: CASSLQDISYEQYF. CDR3 sequence (DNA): TGTGCCAGCAGCCTACAGGATATATCCTACGAGCAGTACTTC.

This chain links TRBV6-4 with TRBJ2-1; 10 bases line up with TRBD2. Per the germline V gene, CDR1 is MRHNA and CDR2 is SNTAGT. The CDR3 length is 15 residues. V dropped 3 bases and J dropped 7; count of bases not matched to a gene: 6. CDR3 region: CASSEIGLAVNEQFF. The DNA of the CDR3 is TGTGCCAGCAGTGAAATCGGACTAGCGGTGAATGAGCAGTTCTTC.

V gene TRBV6-5 combines with J gene TRBJ1-4; 8 nucleotides line up with TRBD1. This CDR3 is built from 14 residues. The V gene end was trimmed by 5 bases and the J gene end by 7 bases; junction bases not matched to a gene: 6. Germline loops: CDR1 MNHEY, CDR2 SVGAGI. CDR3 nucleotides: TGTGCCAGCAGTCAGGACAGGGTGACTGAAAAACTGTTTTTT. This encodes CASSQDRVTEKLFF.

The V call is TRBV4-1, the J call TRBJ1-1; D is possibly TRBD1 (5 bases). This CDR3 is built from 17 residues. The V gene's germline CDR1 is MGHRA and CDR2 YSYEKL. Deletions cut 0 bases from V and 0 bases from J, with 14 bases between. The CDR3 region is CASSQDEWGELNTEAFF. In DNA, the CDR3 is TGCGCCAGCAGCCAAGATGAATGGGGCGAGCTGAACACTGAAGCTTTCTTT.

V and J are TRBV4-1 and TRBJ1-2; D not certain. V shed 1 base and J shed 2 bases, with 8 bases lying between them. The CDR3 has 14 residues. Germline assignment: CDR1 MGHRA and CDR2 YSYEKL. In nucleotides, the CDR3 is TGCGCCAGCAGCCAAGTATCAGGCAACTATGGCTACACCTTC. Its protein product is CASSQVSGNYGYTF.

This rearrangement joins TRBV6-4 to TRBJ2-3, with TRBD2 matching 8 bases. The CDR3 runs to 16 residues. Unmatched junction bases numbered 13, after V lost 8 bases and J lost 3 bases. CDR1 MRHNA and CDR2 SNTAGT come from the germline V gene. The CDR3 DNA is TGTGCCAGCGCTTCCCTTCCGGGGGGGGCTACAGATACGCAGTATTTT. This translates into CASASLPGGATDTQYF.

This chain joins TRBV2 and TRBJ2-1; D perhaps matches TRBD2 (6 bases). CDR3 length equals 13 residues. The germline gives CDR1 SNHLY, CDR2 FYNNEI. Trimming removed 2 bases from V and 6 bases from J, with 8 bases in between. The CDR3 DNA is TGTGCCAGCAGTGAACAGGGAGGCAATGAGCAGTTCTTC. Its protein is CASSEQGGNEQFF.

The genes are TRBV15 and TRBJ1-1; 11 positions agree with TRBD1. V lost 2 bases, J lost 6 bases, and 5 bases stayed unmatched. Germline V gene lookup returns CDR1 LNHNV and CDR2 YYDKDF (reference sequence). This CDR3 is built from 15 residues. The CDR3 here is CATSRSGQGAAEAFF. The CDR3 coding sequence is TGTGCCACCAGCAGATCCGGACAGGGGGCAGCTGAAGCTTTCTTT.

The chain combines TRBV7-9 with TRBJ2-5; the match to TRBD1 covers 10 bases. V shed 6 bases, J shed 3 bases, and the junction held 10 bases outside the gene matches. This CDR3 has 16 residues. Germline V gives CDR1 SEHNR, CDR2 FQNEAQ (reference sequence). CDR3 sequence reads: CASRRTVGQGKETQYF. For the CDR3, the DNA is TGTGCCAGCAGACGGACCGTGGGACAGGGGAAAGAGACCCAGTACTTC.

The chain links TRBV5-6 to TRBJ2-5; 8 nucleotides agree with TRBD2. The CDR3 is made up of 15 amino acids. The germline V gene encodes CDR1 SGHDT and CDR2 YYEEEE. The V and J ends lost 0 bases and 11 bases, in that order; junction bases with no gene match: 12. The CDR3 coding sequence is TGTGCCAGCAGCTTGGAATGGAGTAGCGGGGATGAGCAGTACTTC. As protein: CASSLEWSSGDEQYF.

The chain combines TRBV11-3 with TRBJ2-7; 8 nucleotides agree with TRBD1. The CDR3 totals 15 residues. V shed 5 bases, J shed 0 bases, and the junction held 6 bases outside the gene matches. CDR1 and CDR2 from the germline V gene are SGHNT and YENEEA. CDR3 bases: TGTGCCAGCAGCCGCCGGGACAGGCCCTCCTACGAGCAGTACTTC. It translates to CASSRRDRPSYEQYF.